The 30 T cell receptor beta chains in this list originate from one sample, sequenced in a study of shared clonotypes between healthy human individuals. Libraries were prepared by immunoSEQ multiplex PCR; TCRdb keeps only in-frame clonotypes and omits some of them. The sample lists 2.3 million or so clones, approximately 93% occurring once. Specimen: naive CD4+ T cells from PBMCs. The subset denotes: CD45RA+ positively selected. The receptors originated from a man aged 18 to 29 in good health. Some clones in this sample may be carry-over from other donors' samples.

Comment on this clone: Other DNA sequences in the sample encode the same CDR3. This chain links TRBV18 with TRBJ2-1, with D unclear. Germline V CDR1 and CDR2: KGHSH, LQKENI. The ends were cut back, 2 bases at V and 3 bases at J, with 5 bases in the middle. CDR3 size: 13 residues. The CDR3 DNA is TGTGCCAGCTCACCATCTTACTACAATGAGCAGTTCTTC. Protein sequence: CASSPSYYNEQFF.

This rearrangement joins TRBV28 to TRBJ2-3, with D possibly being TRBD1 or TRBD2 (6 bases each). V lost 3 bases and J lost 1, with 17 bases in between. The germline CDR1 and CDR2 sequences are MDHEN and SYDVKM. This CDR3 spans 17 amino acids. CDR3 sequence: CASSFQRGTQGTDTQYF. The CDR3 DNA sequence: TGTGCCAGCAGTTTCCAAAGGGGGACTCAGGGCACAGATACGCAGTATTTT. Combining the CDR3 with reference TRBV28 and TRBJ2-3 gives the whole variable domain DVKVTQSSRYLVKRTGEKVFLECVQDMDHENMFWYRQDPGLGLRLIYFSYDVKMKEKGDIPEGYSVSREKKERFSLILESASTNQTSMYLCASSFQRGTQGTDTQYFGPGTRLTVL.

The chain links TRBV19 to TRBJ2-7; possible D gene TRBD1, 6 bases. The CDR3 runs 14 residues. Germline assignment: CDR1 LNHDA and CDR2 SQIVND (reference sequence). Trimming shortened V by 5 bases and J by 7 bases, and 18 bases separated the two germline ends. CDR3 coding DNA: TGTGCCAGTAGTGAAAAAAGGGGGTCTCGGGAGCAGTACTTC. Its protein is CASSEKRGSREQYF.

This rearrangement joins TRBV6-1 to TRBJ2-1; perhaps TRBD2 as D (5 bases). The CDR3 has 12 amino acids. The germline V and J ends were trimmed by 1 base and 8 bases, with 6 bases remaining between them. Germline lookup yields CDR1 MNHNS and CDR2 SASEGT. DNA for the CDR3: TGTGCCAGCAGTGAAGTGAGGGATGAGCAGTTCTTC. Its protein product is CASSEVRDEQFF.

The genes are TRBV4-1 and TRBJ1-5; 9 nucleotides match TRBD1. The CDR3 consists of 14 residues. Germline V gene lookup returns CDR1 MGHRA and CDR2 YSYEKL. V was clipped by 5 bases and J by 6 bases; unmatched bases: 5. The CDR3 here is CASSLQGAGQPQHF. DNA of the CDR3: TGCGCCAGCAGCTTACAGGGGGCCGGTCAGCCCCAGCATTTT.

The V and J genes are TRBV7-8 and TRBJ1-4, with D possibly being TRBD1 (5 bases). The germline V gene has CDR1 SGHVS and CDR2 FQNEAQ. The CDR3 contains 15 residues. V lost 5 bases to trimming and J lost 5 bases, with 15 bases between them. The CDR3 here is CASSSSGTLNEKLFF. For the CDR3, the DNA is TGTGCCAGCAGCAGTTCCGGGACCCTAAATGAAAAACTGTTTTTT.

CDR3: CASSLSPGGEAEAFF. As DNA, the CDR3 is TGTGCCAGCAGTTTATCGCCAGGGGGCGAGGCTGAAGCTTTCTTT. The J gene is TRBJ1-1, the V gene TRBV28; TRBD1 matches 8 bases. The V segment lost 1 base and the J segment 6 bases; nucleotides outside the gene matches: 7. Looked up from germline, CDR1 is MDHEN and CDR2 is SYDVKM. CDR3 length: 15 residues.

V is TRBV6-1 and J is TRBJ1-4, with TRBD1 identical over 8 bases. There are 14 residues in the CDR3. Germline V CDR1 and CDR2: MNHNS, SASEGT. V lost 6 bases and J lost 7; bases outside the gene matches: 7. The CDR3 region is CASRSGGIGEKLFF. The CDR3 nucleotides read TGTGCCAGCAGGTCAGGGGGCATCGGTGAAAAACTGTTTTTT.

The V call is TRBV6-5, the J call TRBJ2-2, with 9 bases fitting TRBD1. Germline assignment: CDR1 MNHEY and CDR2 SVGAGI. This CDR3 contains 15 residues. Trimming took 5 bases from V and 9 from J; bases not matched to a gene: 10. Here the CDR3 DNA reads TGTGCCAGCAGTCCCGGGACAGGGCGGTTCCGGGAGCTGTTTTTT. Encoded protein: CASSPGTGRFRELFF.

Comment on this clone: Additional DNA sequences in this sample encode the identical CDR3. The chain couples TRBV5-1 to TRBJ1-5, with D possibly TRBD1 on 6 matching bases. This CDR3 has 13 amino acids. Trimming took off 4 bases at V and 4 bases at J, with 9 bases between the two ends. Germline V CDR1 and CDR2: SGHRS, YFSETQ. This CDR3 reads CASSPGQNQPQHF. The CDR3, as DNA: TGCGCCAGCAGCCCCGGACAGAATCAGCCCCAGCATTTT. Drawing the rest from reference TRBV5-1 and TRBJ1-5, the complete variable domain is KAGVTQTPRYLIKTRGQQVTLSCSPISGHRSVSWYQQTPGQGLQFLFEYFSETQRNKGNFPGRFSGRQFSNSRSEMNVSTLELGDSALYLCASSPGQNQPQHFGDGTRLSIL.

The chain carries TRBV29-1 and TRBJ1-1, with a weak D call TRBD1 (5 bases). V was trimmed by 6 bases and J by 1 base, leaving 12 bases between them. Germline CDR1 reads SQVTM; CDR2 reads ANQGSEA. CDR3 length: 13 amino acids. The CDR3 DNA reads TGCAGCGTGGGACCGGGATCGAACACTGAAGCTTTCTTT. Translated, it gives CSVGPGSNTEAFF.

The chain employs TRBV6-5 and TRBJ1-2; TRBD1 matches 7 bases. The germline V gene encodes CDR1 MNHEY and CDR2 SVGAGI. J gave up 7 bases and V 10 bases, and 12 bases lay outside the gene matches. The CDR3 is made up of 13 amino acids. CDR3 sequence (DNA): TGTGCCACCACCAGGACAGGCGGGGGTGGCTACACCTTC. Translated, it gives CATTRTGGGGYTF.

The chain links TRBV5-1 to TRBJ2-6; 7 nucleotides match TRBD2. Germline CDR1 is SGHRS and CDR2 is YFSETQ. The CDR3 runs 15 residues. The J segment lost 0 bases and the V segment lost 3 bases, leaving 0 bases of the junction unmatched. For the CDR3, the DNA is TGCGCCAGCAGCTGGACTAGCTCTGGGGCCAACGTCCTGACTTTC. Translated: CASSWTSSGANVLTF.

CDR3 DNA sequence: TGTGCCAGCAGCTTAGGCTTCCGGGAGCGCTCCTACGAGCAGTACTTC. Its protein is CASSLGFRERSYEQYF. V usage is TRBV13 and J usage is TRBJ2-7; a possible D gene is TRBD2 (6 bases). V shed 0 bases and J shed 0 bases, with 12 bases lying between them. Germline-derived CDR1 and CDR2 are PRHDT and FYEKMQ (reference sequence). The CDR3 has 16 amino acids.

This sequence joins TRBV9 and TRBJ2-3, with D perhaps TRBD2 (5 bases). The CDR3 contains 14 residues. CDR1 is SGDLS and CDR2 is YYNGEE in the germline V gene. Trimming shortened V by 2 bases and J by 2 bases, and 9 bases separated the two germline ends. CDR3: CASSVRVNTDTQYF. The CDR3 region has the DNA TGTGCCAGCAGCGTGAGGGTCAACACAGATACGCAGTATTTT.

This sequence joins TRBV5-4 and TRBJ2-5; perhaps TRBD1 as D (6 bases). Per the germline V gene, CDR1 is SGHNT and CDR2 is YYREEE (reference sequence). This CDR3 is built from 14 residues. The V end was cut by 1 base, the J end by 4 bases, with 11 bases between. The DNA of the CDR3 is TGTGCCAGCAGCTTGAAACAGGGATCAGAGACCCAGTACTTC. It yields the protein CASSLKQGSETQYF.

This rearrangement joins TRBV28 to TRBJ2-3; 10 bases align to TRBD1. The germline CDR1 and CDR2 sequences are MDHEN and SYDVKM. This CDR3 spans 15 amino acids. V gave up 4 bases and J gave up 4 bases; unmatched junction bases: 5. The CDR3 region has the DNA TGTGCCAGCAGTTCCGGGACAGGGGCCCCAGATACGCAGTATTTT. It yields the protein CASSSGTGAPDTQYF. The entire variable domain, with the rest obtained from reference TRBV28 and TRBJ2-3, is as follows: DVKVTQSSRYLVKRTGEKVFLECVQDMDHENMFWYRQDPGLGLRLIYFSYDVKMKEKGDIPEGYSVSREKKERFSLILESASTNQTSMYLCASSSGTGAPDTQYFGPGTRLTVL.

This chain links TRBV28 with TRBJ2-1, with 8 bases lining up with TRBD1. With 6 bases clipped from V and 8 bases from J, the junction kept 12 bases outside the gene matches. Germline V lookup: CDR1 MDHEN, CDR2 SYDVKM. The CDR3 contains 15 residues. The CDR3, as DNA: TGTGCCAGCAGATCCAACAGGGGGAGGATCTATGAGCAGTTCTTC. Its protein product is CASRSNRGRIYEQFF.

CDR3 loop: CASSASGQGAGELFF. CDR3 nucleotide sequence: TGTGCCAGCTCAGCATCGGGACAGGGGGCCGGGGAGCTGTTTTTT. The rearrangement links TRBV7-9 to TRBJ2-2; 11 bases map to TRBD1. V lost 8 bases to trimming and J lost 6 bases; unmatched junction nucleotides: 8. This CDR3 contains 15 residues. CDR1 is SEHNR, CDR2 FQNEAQ, per germline (reference sequence).

V and J are TRBV30 and TRBJ2-7; the match to TRBD1 covers 7 bases. The V gene's germline CDR1 is GTSNPN and CDR2 SVGIG (reference sequence). This CDR3 has 14 amino acids. The junction had 9 bases not matched to a gene; V was cut back by 1 base and J by 6 bases. The CDR3 loop reads CAWSGLGGSGEQYF. Written as DNA, the CDR3 is TGTGCCTGGAGTGGTCTAGGGGGCAGCGGCGAGCAGTACTTC.

This chain links TRBV28 with TRBJ2-7; no reliable D call. Germline CDR1 reads MDHEN; CDR2 reads SYDVKM. The germline V and J ends were trimmed by 6 bases and 2 bases, with 8 bases remaining between them. The CDR3 covers 12 residues. CDR3 coding DNA: TGTGCCAGCAGGTATCAGACCTACGAGCAGTACTTC. As protein: CASRYQTYEQYF. The full variable domain, its missing parts supplied by reference TRBV28 and TRBJ2-7, is DVKVTQSSRYLVKRTGEKVFLECVQDMDHENMFWYRQDPGLGLRLIYFSYDVKMKEKGDIPEGYSVSREKKERFSLILESASTNQTSMYLCASRYQTYEQYFGPGTRLTVT.

The chain links TRBV18 to TRBJ1-1, with a weak D call TRBD1 (5 bases). CDR3 length equals 17 residues. V was trimmed by 2 bases and J by 0 bases, leaving 16 bases between them. Germline CDR1 KGHSH, CDR2 LQKENI. This chain's CDR3 is CASSPAGAGLMNTEAFF. As DNA, the CDR3 is TGTGCCAGCTCACCAGCCGGGGCAGGGTTAATGAACACTGAAGCTTTCTTT.

The chain recombines TRBV18 with TRBJ2-7; 11 bases are shared with TRBD2. The trim removed 1 base at V and 4 bases at J, leaving 9 bases unmatched. Per the germline V gene, CDR1 is KGHSH and CDR2 is LQKENI. The CDR3 extends over 17 amino acids. In DNA, the CDR3 is TGTGCCAGCTCACCACAGGTCCTAGCGGGAGGCGGGTACGAGCAGTACTTC. This codes for CASSPQVLAGGGYEQYF.

This chain joins TRBV15 and TRBJ2-7, with 7 bases lining up with TRBD1. This CDR3 is 14 amino acids long. Germline lookup yields CDR1 LNHNV and CDR2 YYDKDF (reference sequence). J lost 5 bases, V lost 4 bases, and 8 bases had no gene match. CDR3 DNA sequence: TGTGCCACCAGCAAGGACAGGTGGTCGGACGAGCAGTACTTC. This encodes CATSKDRWSDEQYF.

This clone was detected only a few times. This rearrangement joins TRBV28 to TRBJ1-5, with D possibly matching TRBD1 (5 bases). Trimming removed 6 bases at V and 11 bases at J, with 17 bases between. Germline V CDR1 and CDR2: MDHEN, SYDVKM. The CDR3 runs 13 residues. As DNA, the CDR3 is TGTGCCAGCAGCGCTACAAAGAGAGGGGCCCAGCATTTT. This codes for CASSATKRGAQHF.

The genes are TRBV5-5 and TRBJ2-3; D is uncertain. This CDR3 spans 15 amino acids. Germline V gene data show CDR1 as SGHKS and CDR2 as YYEKEE (reference sequence). V dropped 1 base and J dropped 0 bases, with 9 bases sitting between them. CDR3 in amino acids: CASSLMVVSTDTQYF. DNA of the CDR3: TGTGCCAGCAGCTTGATGGTAGTCAGCACAGATACGCAGTATTTT.

This clone was picked up one time. This chain uses TRBV5-1 with TRBJ2-1; TRBD2 is a possible D gene (6 bases). Trimming shortened V by 4 bases and J by 5 bases, and 16 bases separated the two germline ends. The CDR3 extends over 15 amino acids. CDR1 SGHRS and CDR2 YFSETQ come from the germline V gene. The CDR3 DNA reads as TGCGCCAGCAGCCTCCCCGGGACTGGTAACAATGAGCAGTTCTTC. This sequence encodes CASSLPGTGNNEQFF. The whole variable domain, filled in from reference TRBV5-1 and TRBJ2-1, reads KAGVTQTPRYLIKTRGQQVTLSCSPISGHRSVSWYQQTPGQGLQFLFEYFSETQRNKGNFPGRFSGRQFSNSRSEMNVSTLELGDSALYLCASSLPGTGNNEQFFGPGTRLTVL.

The chain recombines TRBV28 with TRBJ1-4; 10 nucleotides align to TRBD1. Trimming cost V 2 bases and J 5 bases; bases outside gene matches: 8. The CDR3 length is 17 residues. Germline CDR1 is MDHEN and CDR2 is SYDVKM. CDR3 DNA sequence: TGTGCCAGCAGTTTACTCTACACGGGACAGGGGAATGAAAAACTGTTTTTT. Amino acid sequence: CASSLLYTGQGNEKLFF.

This clone was recorded only once. The V and J genes are TRBV28 and TRBJ1-2; D is unclear. Germline V gives CDR1 MDHEN, CDR2 SYDVKM. Trimming removed 6 bases at V and 13 bases at J, with 21 bases between. This CDR3 is built from 13 residues. The CDR3 nucleotides are TGTGCCAGCAGGTTGGGGTCAGGAGGAGCCGTCACCTTC. Its translation: CASRLGSGGAVTF.

The CDR3 here is CASTEGGPGGTGELFF. CDR3 nucleotides: TGTGCCAGCACCGAGGGCGGGCCCGGAGGGACCGGGGAGCTGTTTTTT. The rearrangement links TRBV7-6 to TRBJ2-2; a possible D gene is TRBD2 (6 bases). The CDR3 consists of 16 residues. CDR1 is SGHVS and CDR2 is FNYEAQ in the germline V gene. The ends were cut back, 7 bases at V and 5 bases at J, with 20 bases in the middle.